The 9 T cell receptor beta chains below all came from one sample that was sequenced in a study of T cell changes during pregnancy in multiple sclerosis. Some clones are missing from TCRdb's copy, which holds only in-frame ones; the method was immunoSEQ multiplex PCR. The sample yields tens of thousands of clones, 85% to 90% seen once. Material: peripheral blood, obtained in the first trimester of pregnancy. These receptors all come from a female donor in good health, enrolled as a control in a pregnancy study.

The gene calls are TRBV30 and TRBJ2-1; 7 bases are shared with TRBD1. Germline loops: CDR1 GTSNPN, CDR2 SVGIG (reference sequence). The CDR3 contains 13 residues. J gave up 2 bases and V 4 bases, and 2 bases lay outside the gene matches. The CDR3 loop is CAWTQGAYNEQFF. CDR3 nucleotides: TGTGCCTGGACCCAGGGGGCCTACAATGAGCAGTTCTTC.

J is TRBJ2-3 and V is TRBV13, with TRBD2 identical over 8 bases. Unmatched junction bases numbered 8, after V lost 4 bases and J lost 11 bases. Per germline, CDR1 PRHDT and CDR2 FYEKMQ (reference sequence). This CDR3 has 13 amino acids. CDR3 DNA sequence: TGTGCCAGCAGCTCCCCCGGGGGGGACGGGCAGTATTTT. It translates to CASSSPGGDGQYF.

This clone was observed a few times. The J gene is TRBJ1-6, the V gene TRBV6-5, with 8 nucleotides matching TRBD1. CDR1 and CDR2 (germline): MNHEY, SVGAGI. The CDR3 totals 13 residues. Trimming at V came to 10 bases and at J to 10 bases, leaving 9 bases not matched to a gene. CDR3 loop: CATTDRAGSPLHF. DNA of the CDR3: TGTGCCACCACGGACAGGGCGGGCTCACCCCTCCACTTT.

This clone was counted a few times. In DNA form, the CDR3 reads TGTGCCAGCTCACCCTCGGTACAGGGCACAGATACGCAGTATTTT. It translates to CASSPSVQGTDTQYF. V gene TRBV18 combines with J gene TRBJ2-3; tentative D call: TRBD1 (5 bases). This CDR3 is 15 amino acids long. The V end was cut by 3 bases, the J end by 1 base, with 11 bases between. Germline lookup yields CDR1 KGHSH and CDR2 LQKENI.

This sequence joins TRBV27 and TRBJ2-7; maybe TRBD1 (6 bases). Germline V lookup: CDR1 MNHEY, CDR2 SMNVEV (reference sequence). The CDR3 sequence is 17 residues long. Trimming left V 6 bases short and J 7 bases short, with 28 bases between. The DNA for the CDR3 is TGTGCCAGCAGCCACCGCCCCCGGACCCTAGGGGGAAGGGAGCAGTACTTC. Amino acids: CASSHRPRTLGGREQYF.

The chain recombines TRBV30 with TRBJ2-3, with 9 bases matching TRBD2. V trimming: 3 bases; J trimming: 4 bases; junction bases outside the gene matches: 5. Germline CDR1 GTSNPN, CDR2 SVGIG (reference sequence). The CDR3 sequence is 14 residues long. The CDR3 region is CAWRSGGLSDTQYF. CDR3 DNA: TGTGCCTGGAGAAGCGGGGGGCTCTCAGATACGCAGTATTTT.

This chain uses TRBV5-1 with TRBJ1-4, with unresolved D. Trimming cost V 4 bases and J 8 bases, with 12 bases left between them. In germline, CDR1 is SGHRS, CDR2 YFSETQ. This CDR3 region has 13 residues. This CDR3 is CASSEAEGEKLFF. In DNA, the CDR3 is TGCGCCAGCAGCGAGGCGGAGGGAGAAAAACTGTTTTTT. The whole variable domain, remainder taken from reference TRBV5-1 and TRBJ1-4, is KAGVTQTPRYLIKTRGQQVTLSCSPISGHRSVSWYQQTPGQGLQFLFEYFSETQRNKGNFPGRFSGRQFSNSRSEMNVSTLELGDSALYLCASSEAEGEKLFFGSGTQLSVL.

This chain joins TRBV7-6 and TRBJ2-7, with TRBD1 matching over 8 bases. The CDR3 is made up of 14 amino acids. V was pared by 1 base and J by 2 bases, with 1 base of the junction left unmatched. Germline CDR1 and CDR2: SGHVS and FNYEAQ. The CDR3 nucleotides read TGTGCCAGCAGCTTAGGGACAGGGCCCTACGAGCAGTACTTC. Protein: CASSLGTGPYEQYF. The full variable domain, rest sourced from reference TRBV7-6 and TRBJ2-7, is GAGVSQSPRYKVTKRGQDVALRCDPISGHVSLYWYRQALGQGPEFLTYFNYEAQQDKSGLPNDRFSAERPEGSISTLTIQRTEQRDSAMYRCASSLGTGPYEQYFGPGTRLTVT.

This clone occurred a few times. The rearrangement joins TRBV28 to TRBJ1-2; D not certain. This CDR3 has 11 amino acids. The ends were cut back, 6 bases at V and 7 bases at J, with 9 bases in the middle. CDR1 MDHEN and CDR2 SYDVKM come from the germline V gene. CDR3 nucleotide sequence: TGTGCCAGCAGGAGGTTGGGTGGCTACACCTTC. It encodes CASRRLGGYTF.